Listed below are T cell receptor beta chains from one sample, sequenced in a study of blood T cells in healthy people across ages. TCRdb itself ran the 5' RACE reads through MiXCR, one entry per CDR3 protein. This sample carries 750,000 or so distinct CDR3 sequences, 20% to 25% of them seen once, and the ten largest clones take 9.4%. The same specimen was also included in a second study, on T cells of mothers and their children.

The sample comprised blood. The source of these receptors is a boy aged 5 to 17 in good health. Each CDR3 is given with its conserved first and last residue. The order of the fields is CDR3 DNA, CDR3 protein, D gene, V gene, J gene, clone size. D genes are given only for firm matches. Rows give clone size only sometimes, using once, few, many, or a class for an expanded clone.

CDR3nt: TGTGCCAGCAGTTACCTGGCTAGCGAGAATGAGCAGTTCTTC; CDR3aa: CASSYLASENEQFF; d_gene: .; v_gene: TRBV6-6; j_gene: TRBJ2-1; abundance: few
CDR3nt: TGTGCCAGCAGTGGGGAGTATTCCTACGAGCAGTACTTC; CDR3aa: CASSGEYSYEQYF; d_gene: .; v_gene: TRBV2; j_gene: TRBJ2-7; abundance: .
CDR3nt: TGTGCCAGCAGCACCCTCCCCCGTGAAGAGCAGTACTTC; CDR3aa: CASSTLPREEQYF; d_gene: .; v_gene: TRBV6-2/TRBV6-3; j_gene: TRBJ2-7; abundance: .
CDR3nt: TGCAGTGCTCCCGGACAGGGTGGAGAGACCCAGTACTTC; CDR3aa: CSAPGQGGETQYF; d_gene: TRBD1; v_gene: TRBV20-1; j_gene: TRBJ2-5; abundance: few
CDR3nt: TGTGCCAGCAGTGAATTGGACAGAGAGGATGCAAAACTGTTTTTT; CDR3aa: CASSELDREDAKLFF; d_gene: .; v_gene: TRBV25-1; j_gene: TRBJ1-4; abundance: .
CDR3nt: TGTGCCGTAGTTTACGACTCGAGGACAGATACGCAGTATTTT; CDR3aa: CAVVYDSRTDTQYF; d_gene: .; v_gene: TRBV10-3; j_gene: TRBJ2-3; abundance: few
CDR3nt: TGTGCCAGCACCGACCGGGCTAGCGGGGTGCTAGCCAAAAACATTCAGTACTTC; CDR3aa: CASTDRASGVLAKNIQYF; d_gene: TRBD2; v_gene: TRBV6-2/TRBV6-3; j_gene: TRBJ2-4; abundance: .
CDR3nt: TGTGCCAGCAGTCCTACAGGGGGTTACGGAGAAAAACTGTTTTTT; CDR3aa: CASSPTGGYGEKLFF; d_gene: TRBD1; v_gene: TRBV28; j_gene: TRBJ1-4; abundance: .
CDR3nt: TGTGCCAGCAGCTCCCCCCCTGGGGCCAACGTCCTGACTTTC; CDR3aa: CASSSPPGANVLTF; d_gene: .; v_gene: TRBV7-9; j_gene: TRBJ2-6; abundance: few
CDR3nt: TGTGCCTGCAGCCAAGAGGGACTAGCGGCTACCTACGAGCAGTACTTC; CDR3aa: CACSQEGLAATYEQYF; d_gene: TRBD2; v_gene: TRBV14; j_gene: TRBJ2-7; abundance: .
CDR3nt: TGCGCCAGCAGCCAAGTTAGGGACGCCTACGAGCAGTACTTC; CDR3aa: CASSQVRDAYEQYF; d_gene: .; v_gene: TRBV4-1; j_gene: TRBJ2-7; abundance: few
CDR3nt: TGTGCCATCAGTGATGTATCGGGACTTCTCGAAGACATTCAGTACTTC; CDR3aa: CAISDVSGLLEDIQYF; d_gene: .; v_gene: TRBV10-3; j_gene: TRBJ2-4; abundance: .
CDR3nt: TGTGCCATCAGTGAGTCGGCGGGAACTACCTACGAGCAGTACTTC; CDR3aa: CAISESAGTTYEQYF; d_gene: .; v_gene: TRBV10-3; j_gene: TRBJ2-7; abundance: .
CDR3nt: TGCAGTGCTCCGGAATTGGACAGTCTTTCCTACGAGCAGTACTTC; CDR3aa: CSAPELDSLSYEQYF; d_gene: .; v_gene: TRBV20-1; j_gene: TRBJ2-7; abundance: few
CDR3nt: TGCAGCGTTGTTTTGTGGGACAGGGACTTCGGTGAGCAGTACTTC; CDR3aa: CSVVLWDRDFGEQYF; d_gene: TRBD1; v_gene: TRBV29-1; j_gene: TRBJ2-5; abundance: few
CDR3nt: TGTGCCAGCAGCAAAGGAAGGACAGGGGGGAATCAGCCCCAGCATTTT; CDR3aa: CASSKGRTGGNQPQHF; d_gene: .; v_gene: TRBV21-1; j_gene: TRBJ1-5; abundance: few
CDR3nt: TGCAGCATAGGACAGGGGATCACAGATACGCAGTATTTT; CDR3aa: CSIGQGITDTQYF; d_gene: TRBD1; v_gene: TRBV29-1; j_gene: TRBJ2-3; abundance: few
CDR3nt: TGTGCCAGCAGTTTTGGGACACAAAGCTCCTACGAGCAGTACTTC; CDR3aa: CASSFGTQSSYEQYF; d_gene: .; v_gene: TRBV12-3/TRBV12-4; j_gene: TRBJ2-7; abundance: .
CDR3nt: TGTGCCAGCAGCTCGAGGGGCGGGGGGGAAAAAGAGACCCAGTACTTC; CDR3aa: CASSSRGGGEKETQYF; d_gene: TRBD2; v_gene: TRBV7-2; j_gene: TRBJ2-5; abundance: .
CDR3nt: TGTGCCAGCACCCCCTCGGCAGCTAGCAATCAGCCCCAGCATTTT; CDR3aa: CASTPSAASNQPQHF; d_gene: .; v_gene: TRBV27; j_gene: TRBJ1-5; abundance: .
CDR3nt: TGTGCCAGCAGCTTTATGGCAGGCCGCTCCTACGAGCAGTACTTC; CDR3aa: CASSFMAGRSYEQYF; d_gene: .; v_gene: TRBV7-6; j_gene: TRBJ2-7; abundance: few
CDR3nt: TGTGCCAGCCAACAGGGGCACGGTGGCTACACCTTC; CDR3aa: CASQQGHGGYTF; d_gene: TRBD1; v_gene: TRBV7-9; j_gene: TRBJ1-2; abundance: .
CDR3nt: TGTGCCAGCAGTTTTCTTCGGGGGGGCACAGATACGCAGTATTTT; CDR3aa: CASSFLRGGTDTQYF; d_gene: TRBD2; v_gene: TRBV27; j_gene: TRBJ2-3; abundance: .
CDR3nt: TGTGCCAGCAGTTTAGGGACAGGGCGGGACACTGAAGCTTTCTTT; CDR3aa: CASSLGTGRDTEAFF; d_gene: TRBD1; v_gene: TRBV28; j_gene: TRBJ1-1; abundance: .
CDR3nt: TGCAGCGTCGCCGGGACTAGCGGGAGCGTCTACGAGCAGTACTTC; CDR3aa: CSVAGTSGSVYEQYF; d_gene: TRBD2; v_gene: TRBV29-1; j_gene: TRBJ2-7; abundance: few
CDR3nt: TGTCGAATCCATCCGGGACTAGCGGTCTACTACGAGCAGTACTTC; CDR3aa: CRIHPGLAVYYEQYF; d_gene: TRBD2; v_gene: TRBV28; j_gene: TRBJ2-7; abundance: .
CDR3nt: TGTGCCAGCAGTTACATGCCTAACGGGGGCAATGAGCAGTTCTTC; CDR3aa: CASSYMPNGGNEQFF; d_gene: .; v_gene: TRBV6-5; j_gene: TRBJ2-1; abundance: few
CDR3nt: TGTGCCAGCAGCTTTAATACGCGCAGGGAGAGTAACTATGGCTACACCTTC; CDR3aa: CASSFNTRRESNYGYTF; d_gene: .; v_gene: TRBV7-9; j_gene: TRBJ1-2; abundance: many
CDR3nt: TGTGCCAGCAGTATCACCCCCTGGGGAAGCAATCAGCCCCAGCATTTT; CDR3aa: CASSITPWGSNQPQHF; d_gene: .; v_gene: TRBV12-3/TRBV12-4; j_gene: TRBJ1-5; abundance: few
CDR3nt: TGCGCCAGCAGTTACCCGGAAGGTGAAAACATTCAGTACTTC; CDR3aa: CASSYPEGENIQYF; d_gene: .; v_gene: TRBV10-2; j_gene: TRBJ2-4; abundance: .
CDR3nt: TGTGCCAGCAGTTTAGTGGACAGGGGTCACAATGAGCAGTTCTTC; CDR3aa: CASSLVDRGHNEQFF; d_gene: TRBD1; v_gene: TRBV27; j_gene: TRBJ2-1; abundance: few
CDR3nt: TGTGCCAGCAGCAAAAATCTAGCGGGGACAGCCTACGAGCAGTACTTC; CDR3aa: CASSKNLAGTAYEQYF; d_gene: TRBD2; v_gene: TRBV7-9; j_gene: TRBJ2-7; abundance: few
CDR3nt: TGCGCCAGCAGCCAGAACCCTAGCGGGGGGGAGGATGAGCAGTTCTTC; CDR3aa: CASSQNPSGGEDEQFF; d_gene: TRBD2; v_gene: TRBV4-3; j_gene: TRBJ2-1; abundance: .
CDR3nt: TGCAGTGCTAGCCTCAACAATGAGCAGTTCTTC; CDR3aa: CSASLNNEQFF; d_gene: .; v_gene: TRBV20-1; j_gene: TRBJ2-1; abundance: .
CDR3nt: TGTGCTAGCAGCCCGCAGGGTAGTCAGCCCCAGCATTTT; CDR3aa: CASSPQGSQPQHF; d_gene: .; v_gene: TRBV7-2; j_gene: TRBJ1-5; abundance: .
CDR3nt: TGCAGCGTTACAGGGGGCTTCGTCGAGACCCAGTACTTC; CDR3aa: CSVTGGFVETQYF; d_gene: TRBD1; v_gene: TRBV29-1; j_gene: TRBJ2-5; abundance: many
CDR3nt: TGTGCCAGCAGCGTAGGACTAGCGGGAACTAACACCGGGGAGCTGTTTTTT; CDR3aa: CASSVGLAGTNTGELFF; d_gene: TRBD2; v_gene: TRBV9; j_gene: TRBJ2-2; abundance: .
CDR3nt: TGTACCAGCAGCTTAGTCTGGGCCGAACTGGAAGAGCAGTACTTC; CDR3aa: CTSSLVWAELEEQYF; d_gene: .; v_gene: TRBV7-9; j_gene: TRBJ2-7; abundance: few
CDR3nt: TGCAGCGTCCGGACAGGGATGGGGGAGACCCAGTACTTC; CDR3aa: CSVRTGMGETQYF; d_gene: TRBD1; v_gene: TRBV29-1; j_gene: TRBJ2-5; abundance: .
CDR3nt: TGTGCCAGCCGGACTAGCGGGAGAGGCTATGAGCAGTTCTTC; CDR3aa: CASRTSGRGYEQFF; d_gene: TRBD2; v_gene: TRBV12-3/TRBV12-4; j_gene: TRBJ2-1; abundance: few
CDR3nt: TGCAGTGCCCCGCAAGGGGATACGCAGTATTTT; CDR3aa: CSAPQGDTQYF; d_gene: .; v_gene: TRBV20-1; j_gene: TRBJ2-3; abundance: .
CDR3nt: TGTGCTAGTGGTTTGGTGAGGACAGGGTCGTTATACGAGCAGTACTTC; CDR3aa: CASGLVRTGSLYEQYF; d_gene: TRBD1; v_gene: TRBV12-5; j_gene: TRBJ2-7; abundance: .
CDR3nt: TGTGCTAGTGGTTATAGCGGGGGACCCACAGATACGCAGTATTTT; CDR3aa: CASGYSGGPTDTQYF; d_gene: TRBD2; v_gene: TRBV12-5; j_gene: TRBJ2-3; abundance: .
CDR3nt: TGTGCCAGCAGTTTGGGCCGGCTAGCGGGAGAAAATGAGCAGTTCTTC; CDR3aa: CASSLGRLAGENEQFF; d_gene: TRBD2; v_gene: TRBV12-3/TRBV12-4; j_gene: TRBJ2-1; abundance: few
CDR3nt: TGCAGCGTCAAAGGGTGGGAGGTTGGCTACACCTTC; CDR3aa: CSVKGWEVGYTF; d_gene: .; v_gene: TRBV29-1; j_gene: TRBJ1-2; abundance: .
CDR3nt: TGTGCCAGCACCTACGGGGTTCCCTACGAGCAGTACTTC; CDR3aa: CASTYGVPYEQYF; d_gene: .; v_gene: TRBV2; j_gene: TRBJ2-7; abundance: .
CDR3nt: TGTGCCAGCAGGTCTAGCGGGGGTGCCCGTGAGTCCCAGTACTTC; CDR3aa: CASRSSGGARESQYF; d_gene: TRBD2; v_gene: TRBV7-2; j_gene: TRBJ2-5; abundance: once
CDR3nt: TGTGCCAGCAGGACAGGACAGGGAAATGAAAAACTGTTTTTT; CDR3aa: CASRTGQGNEKLFF; d_gene: TRBD1; v_gene: TRBV2; j_gene: TRBJ1-4; abundance: .
CDR3nt: TGTGCCAGCAGCCCAGTCCTCGGTCAGCCCCAGCATTTT; CDR3aa: CASSPVLGQPQHF; d_gene: .; v_gene: TRBV3-1; j_gene: TRBJ1-5; abundance: .
CDR3nt: TGCAGCGTTGCGGGGGGGGACTACGAGCAGTACTTC; CDR3aa: CSVAGGDYEQYF; d_gene: TRBD2; v_gene: TRBV29-1; j_gene: TRBJ2-7; abundance: .
CDR3nt: TGTGCCAGCAGTTTGCGCAGGGGGGAAACTGAAGCTTTCTTT; CDR3aa: CASSLRRGETEAFF; d_gene: TRBD1; v_gene: TRBV28; j_gene: TRBJ1-1; abundance: .
CDR3nt: TGTGCCAGCAGTTTATCAGGACAGGGAGGAGTTATTTACATTCAGTACTTC; CDR3aa: CASSLSGQGGVIYIQYF; d_gene: TRBD1; v_gene: TRBV27; j_gene: TRBJ2-4; abundance: .
CDR3nt: TGCAGTGCTAGAGGGCAGACTAGCTTTGATTACAATGAGCAGTTCTTC; CDR3aa: CSARGQTSFDYNEQFF; d_gene: TRBD2; v_gene: TRBV20-1; j_gene: TRBJ2-1; abundance: few